Listed here are 25 T cell receptor beta chains from one sample, sequenced in a study of cytomegalovirus exposure and HLA in healthy donors. This PCR relied on a set of 60 Vbeta primers and 13 Jbeta primers. TCRdb's copy holds only in-frame clones and misses some; the assay was immunoSEQ multiplex PCR. Of fewer than 200,000 clones in the sample, roughly 84% were seen once. Specimen: PBMCs. The receptor set was obtained from a man aged 25 to 45 in good health and CMV-seropositive.

This clone appeared a few times. The V gene is TRBV19, the J gene TRBJ1-1, with D unclear. V lost 8 bases, J lost 4 bases, and 14 bases lay in between. This CDR3 has 13 residues. Germline V gene data show CDR1 as LNHDA and CDR2 as SQIVND (reference sequence). The CDR3 reads CASSAGIGTEAFF. CDR3 sequence (DNA): TGTGCCAGTTCCGCGGGGATCGGCACTGAAGCTTTCTTT.

This clone was counted once. V is TRBV11-3 and J is TRBJ2-2; 11 bases match TRBD2. In germline, CDR1 is SGHNT, CDR2 YENEEA. This CDR3 comprises 18 residues. V shed 4 bases, J shed 0 bases, and the junction held 7 bases outside the gene matches. In DNA form, the CDR3 reads TGTGCCAGCAGCTCATGGACTAGCGGGCGGTCGAACACCGGGGAGCTGTTTTTT. This translates into CASSSWTSGRSNTGELFF.

This sequence joins TRBV18 and TRBJ2-3; maybe TRBD1 (6 bases). Trimming took 0 bases from V and 6 from J, leaving 16 bases between them. CDR3 length: 16 amino acids. CDR1 is KGHSH, CDR2 LQKENI, per germline. CDR3 sequence: CASSPPSTGQGDTQYF. Here the CDR3 DNA reads TGTGCCAGCTCACCACCGAGCACAGGGCAAGGGGATACGCAGTATTTT.

The chain links TRBV7-9 to TRBJ2-3; 7 bases agree with TRBD1. The germline V gene encodes CDR1 SEHNR and CDR2 FQNEAQ (reference sequence). The CDR3 consists of 16 residues. After removal of 5 bases from V and 1 base from J, the junction contained 9 bases not matched to a gene. The CDR3 DNA is TGTGCCAGCAGCCTCTTCTTTACAGGGGGCACAGATACGCAGTATTTT. This gives the protein CASSLFFTGGTDTQYF.

This sequence joins TRBV12-5 and TRBJ1-1, with 7 bases aligning to TRBD1. Per the germline V gene, CDR1 is LGHNT and CDR2 is FRNRAP. The CDR3 runs to 14 residues. Trimming cost V 5 bases and J 1 base; bases outside gene matches: 4. CDR3 sequence (DNA): TGTGCTAGTGGTAAGGGGACAGCGAACACTGAAGCTTTCTTT. It specifies CASGKGTANTEAFF.

This clone came up once. The rearrangement links TRBV28 to TRBJ1-5, with TRBD1 as a possible D gene (5 bases). The CDR3 length is 15 residues. In germline, CDR1 is MDHEN, CDR2 SYDVKM. V gave up 7 bases and J gave up 8 bases, with 21 bases separating them. CDR3 amino acids: CASTKSAGGTKPQHF. CDR3 in DNA: TGTGCCAGCACAAAATCAGCCGGGGGTACGAAGCCCCAGCATTTT.

The chain combines TRBV23-1 with TRBJ1-2; 8 nucleotides align to TRBD1. TRBV23-1 is an ORF; its function is uncertain. The trim removed 3 bases at V and 4 bases at J, leaving 10 bases unmatched. The CDR3 runs to 16 residues. CDR3 residues: CASSHWTGPSSYGYTF. DNA of the CDR3: TGCGCCAGCAGTCATTGGACAGGGCCGTCTTCCTATGGCTACACCTTC.

The chain links TRBV2 to TRBJ2-1, with 13 bases lining up with TRBD2. V shed 4 bases and J 7 bases; nucleotides not matched to a gene: 4. CDR1 and CDR2 (germline): SNHLY, FYNNEI. The CDR3 runs to 15 residues. The DNA of the CDR3 is TGTGCCAGCAGTGTCCTGGGACTAGCGGGAAATGAGCAGTTCTTC. It specifies CASSVLGLAGNEQFF.

The V and J genes are TRBV2 and TRBJ1-3; tentatively, D is TRBD1 (5 bases). CDR1 SNHLY and CDR2 FYNNEI come from the germline V gene. V dropped 4 bases and J dropped 7 bases, with 11 bases sitting between them. The CDR3 consists of 13 residues. CDR3 nucleotides: TGTGCCAGCAGTGTCAGGCGGGGGAACACCATATATTTT. Translation gives CASSVRRGNTIYF.

The chain couples TRBV11-2 to TRBJ1-2; D unresolved. CDR1 SGHAT and CDR2 FQNNGV come from the germline V gene. CDR3 size: 13 residues. V shed 0 bases and J shed 1 base, with 3 bases lying between them. The CDR3 nucleotides are TGTGCCAGCAGCTTAGACCATAACTATGGCTACACCTTC. Translating it yields CASSLDHNYGYTF.

The chain has TRBV5-4 and TRBJ2-3, with 14 bases lining up with TRBD2. J was trimmed by 6 bases and V by 3 bases; bases with no gene match: 6. This CDR3 region has 16 residues. Germline V gene sequence: CDR1 SGHNT, CDR2 YYREEE (reference sequence). The CDR3 loop reads CASSWGLAGVGDTQYF. The CDR3 nucleotides are TGTGCCAGCAGCTGGGGACTAGCGGGAGTGGGGGATACGCAGTATTTT. The variable domain in full, with the rest retrieved from reference TRBV5-4 and TRBJ2-3, is ETGVTQSPTHLIKTRGQQVTLRCSSQSGHNTVSWYQQALGQGPQFIFQYYREEENGRGNFPPRFSGLQFPNYSSELNVNALELDDSALYLCASSWGLAGVGDTQYFGPGTRLTVL.

This clone is a singleton in its sample. V is TRBV27 and J is TRBJ2-1, with 8 bases identical to TRBD2. Unmatched junction bases numbered 11, after V lost 3 bases and J lost 1 base. The germline V gene encodes CDR1 MNHEY and CDR2 SMNVEV (reference sequence). The CDR3 has 18 amino acids. The CDR3 protein is CASSFGIASGRSYNEQFF. CDR3 nucleotide sequence: TGTGCCAGCAGTTTCGGGATCGCTAGCGGGCGTTCCTACAATGAGCAGTTCTTC.

This clone was found once. Written as DNA, the CDR3 is TGTGCCAGTAGTATAGATTCCGGGACGGGGGTAGTGGAGCAGTACTTC. It codes for CASSIDSGTGVVEQYF. The genes are TRBV19 and TRBJ2-7; perhaps TRBD2 as D (6 bases). The V end was cut by 0 bases, the J end by 7 bases, with 19 bases between. The CDR3 contains 16 residues. CDR1 is LNHDA and CDR2 is SQIVND in the germline V gene (reference sequence).

The V call is TRBV11-2, the J call TRBJ2-3, with 7 bases fitting TRBD2. The V gene end was trimmed by 6 bases and the J gene end by 4 bases; junction bases not matched to a gene: 13. The CDR3 covers 16 residues. Germline values: CDR1 SGHAT, CDR2 FQNNGV. The CDR3 DNA follows: TGTGCCAGCAGGGCGGCGGGGAGGGTCGGGGCAGATACGCAGTATTTT. Residues: CASRAAGRVGADTQYF.

The chain is built from TRBV9 and TRBJ1-2; D is unresolved. This CDR3 has 14 residues. Germline loops: CDR1 SGDLS, CDR2 YYNGEE. V lost 6 bases, J lost 6 bases, and 18 bases lay in between. The CDR3 nucleotides read TGTGCCAGCACCCTAAATGAGGGTCGGGATGGCTACACCTTC. Residues: CASTLNEGRDGYTF.

The chain joins TRBV5-1 to TRBJ2-1, with D uncertain. Germline V gene sequence: CDR1 SGHRS, CDR2 YFSETQ. Trimming left V 0 bases short and J 6 bases short, with 13 bases between. The CDR3 totals 15 residues. Written as DNA, the CDR3 is TGCGCCAGCAGCTTGGTTCTGGGTAGCAGCAATGAGCAGTTCTTC. Translation: CASSLVLGSSNEQFF.

The CDR3 protein is CASSLVGTSGFGEQFF. As DNA, the CDR3 is TGTGCCAGCAGCTTAGTCGGGACTAGCGGATTCGGTGAGCAGTTCTTC. V and J are TRBV7-8 and TRBJ2-1; the match to TRBD2 covers 11 bases. Germline V gene sequence: CDR1 SGHVS, CDR2 FQNEAQ. CDR3 size: 16 residues. Germline trimming cut 1 base from V and 9 bases from J; bases unmatched to any gene: 8. Complete variable domain (other parts from reference TRBV7-8 and TRBJ2-1): GAGVSQSPRYKVAKRGQDVALRCDPISGHVSLFWYQQALGQGPEFLTYFQNEAQLDKSGLPSDRFFAERPEGSVSTLKIQRTQQEDSAVYLCASSLVGTSGFGEQFFGPGTRLTVL.

The chain recombines TRBV7-2 with TRBJ2-1; D is possibly TRBD2 (6 bases). The germline V gene encodes CDR1 SGHTA and CDR2 FQGNSA. The V gene lost 2 bases and the J gene lost 7 bases, with 12 bases spanning the gap. There are 14 residues in the CDR3. In DNA, the CDR3 is TGTGCCAGCAGCTTAATTAATGGGGGGAATGAGCAGTTCTTC. Amino acids: CASSLINGGNEQFF.

This clone was recorded once. The chain is built from TRBV11-2 and TRBJ2-7; TRBD1 aligns across 10 bases. V was pared by 4 bases and J by 4 bases, with 10 bases of the junction left unmatched. The CDR3 has 16 amino acids. Germline V gives CDR1 SGHAT, CDR2 FQNNGV. The DNA of the CDR3 is TGTGCCAGCAGCTCGATTCGGGGACAGGGGTCTTACGAGCAGTACTTC. The encoded protein is CASSSIRGQGSYEQYF.

This clone is a singleton in its sample. This chain connects TRBV13 to TRBJ1-2, with D possibly being TRBD1 (5 bases). V dropped 8 bases and J dropped 6 bases, with 10 bases sitting between them. In germline, CDR1 is PRHDT, CDR2 FYEKMQ (reference sequence). CDR3 length equals 11 residues. The CDR3 region is CASFGGDGYTF. The CDR3, as DNA: TGTGCCAGCTTTGGAGGGGATGGCTACACCTTC.

Only one count was recorded for this clone. This sequence joins TRBV2 and TRBJ1-2; 8 positions agree with TRBD1. Germline loops: CDR1 SNHLY, CDR2 FYNNEI. This CDR3 is built from 15 residues. V gave up 7 bases and J gave up 3 bases; unmatched junction bases: 10. In nucleotides, the CDR3 is TGTGCCAGCACCCAGGGGGCCAGGGCTTACTATGGCTACACCTTC. It specifies CASTQGARAYYGYTF. Supplemented by reference TRBV2 and TRBJ1-2, the full variable domain reads EPEVTQTPSHQVTQMGQEVILRCVPISNHLYFYWYRQILGQKVEFLVSFYNNEISEKSEIFDDQFSVERPDGSNFTLKIRSTKLEDSAMYFCASTQGARAYYGYTFGSGTRLTVV.

The J gene is TRBJ1-5, the V gene TRBV6-1; 10 nucleotides agree with TRBD1. Germline assignment: CDR1 MNHNS and CDR2 SASEGT. V dropped 6 bases and J dropped 1; count of bases not matched to a gene: 0. There are 14 residues in the CDR3. CDR3 nucleotides: TGTGCCAGCAGGGGACAGGGGAGCAATCAGCCCCAGCATTTT. Translation: CASRGQGSNQPQHF.

CDR3 sequence (DNA): TGCGCCAGCAGCTCCAATAAAAATTGGGGGCAGCATTATCAGCCCCAGCATTTT. This codes for CASSSNKNWGQHYQPQHF. The genes are TRBV5-1 and TRBJ1-5, with a weak D call TRBD1 (6 bases). Germline CDR1 is SGHRS and CDR2 is YFSETQ. V lost 3 bases, J lost 5 bases, and 24 bases lay in between. This CDR3 is built from 18 residues. The variable domain in full, completed from reference TRBV5-1 and TRBJ1-5, reads KAGVTQTPRYLIKTRGQQVTLSCSPISGHRSVSWYQQTPGQGLQFLFEYFSETQRNKGNFPGRFSGRQFSNSRSEMNVSTLELGDSALYLCASSSNKNWGQHYQPQHFGDGTRLSIL.

This clone is a singleton in its sample. The chain combines TRBV7-2 with TRBJ2-1, with 11 nucleotides matching TRBD2. Trimming took 5 bases from V and 0 from J; bases not matched to a gene: 0. The CDR3 has 15 residues. CDR1 is SGHTA and CDR2 is FQGNSA in the germline V gene. The CDR3 coding sequence is TGTGCCAGCAGCACTAGCGGGAGCTCCTACAATGAGCAGTTCTTC. Translating gives CASSTSGSSYNEQFF.

This chain links TRBV13 with TRBJ2-3; maybe TRBD2 (5 bases). Germline V CDR1 and CDR2: PRHDT, FYEKMQ (reference sequence). V was pared by 5 bases and J by 0 bases, with 9 bases between. The CDR3 extends over 14 amino acids. The CDR3 is CASSPGGSTDTQYF. As DNA, the CDR3 is TGTGCCAGCAGCCCCGGAGGTAGCACAGATACGCAGTATTTT.